This TCR beta chain derives from a study of T cell responses to AZD1222 COVID-19 vaccine. Sequencing used immunoSEQ multiplex PCR; TCRdb keeps in-frame clones, though not all of them. The data hold around 100,000 clones, with 91% observed a single time. The CDR3 is made up of 12 amino acids. From germline, CDR1 is SGHAT and CDR2 FQNNGV. The V gene lost 6 bases and the J gene lost 8 bases, with 13 bases spanning the gap. The genes are TRBV11-2 and TRBJ1-1; D gene unclear. This TCR derives from an adult in good health. The sample was peripheral blood, taken on day 0 of AZD1222 vaccination. The CDR3 loop is CASSIGSGEAFF. The CDR3 DNA sequence: TGTGCCAGCAGTATCGGCTCAGGAGAAGCTTTCTTT.